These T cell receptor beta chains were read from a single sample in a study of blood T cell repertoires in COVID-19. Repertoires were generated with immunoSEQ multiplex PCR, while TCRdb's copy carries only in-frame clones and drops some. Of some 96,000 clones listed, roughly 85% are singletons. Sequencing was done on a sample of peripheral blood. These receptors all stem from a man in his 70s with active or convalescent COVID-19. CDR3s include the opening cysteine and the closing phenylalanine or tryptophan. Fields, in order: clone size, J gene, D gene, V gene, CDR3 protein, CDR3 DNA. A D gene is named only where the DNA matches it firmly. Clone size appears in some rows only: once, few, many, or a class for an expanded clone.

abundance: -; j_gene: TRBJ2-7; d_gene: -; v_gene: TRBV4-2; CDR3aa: CASSQDRTKGYEQYF; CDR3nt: TGTGCCAGCAGCCAAGATCGGACTAAGGGCTACGAGCAGTACTTC
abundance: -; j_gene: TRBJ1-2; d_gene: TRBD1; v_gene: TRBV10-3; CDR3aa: CAISDRTGEDGYTF; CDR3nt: TGTGCCATCAGTGACCGGACAGGGGAGGATGGCTACACCTTC
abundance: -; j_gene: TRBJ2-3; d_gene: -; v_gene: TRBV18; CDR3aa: CASSPPRRPADTQYF; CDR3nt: TGTGCCAGCTCACCACCGAGGAGGCCGGCGGATACGCAGTATTTT
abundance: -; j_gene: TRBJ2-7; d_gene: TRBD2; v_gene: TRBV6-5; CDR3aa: CASSRLAIGYEQYF; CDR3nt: TGTGCCAGCAGTAGACTAGCGATTGGCTACGAGCAGTACTTC
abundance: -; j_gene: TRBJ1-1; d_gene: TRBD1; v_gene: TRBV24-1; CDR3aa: CATSTGVDTEAFF; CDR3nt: TGTGCCACCTCCACAGGGGTGGACACTGAAGCTTTCTTT
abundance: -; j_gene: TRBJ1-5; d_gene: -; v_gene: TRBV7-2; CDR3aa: CASSLQGPSNQPQHF; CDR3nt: TGTGCCAGCAGCTTACAGGGTCCGAGCAATCAGCCCCAGCATTTT
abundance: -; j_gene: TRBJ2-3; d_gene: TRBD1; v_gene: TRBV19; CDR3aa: CASSRRQGTDTQYF; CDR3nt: TGTGCCAGTAGTAGAAGACAGGGAACAGATACGCAGTATTTT
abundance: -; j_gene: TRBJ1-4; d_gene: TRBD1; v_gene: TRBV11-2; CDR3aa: CASSLDRGPNEKLFF; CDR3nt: TGTGCCAGCAGCTTAGACAGGGGGCCTAATGAAAAACTGTTTTTT
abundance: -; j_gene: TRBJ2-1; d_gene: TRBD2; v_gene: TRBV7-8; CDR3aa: CASSLSSGIFYEQFF; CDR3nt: TGTGCCAGCAGCTTAAGTAGCGGGATTTTTTATGAGCAGTTCTTC
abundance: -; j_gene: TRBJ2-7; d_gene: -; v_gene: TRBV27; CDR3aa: CASSFRRTTEAEQYF; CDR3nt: TGTGCCAGCAGTTTTCGCCGGACTACGGAAGCCGAGCAGTACTTC
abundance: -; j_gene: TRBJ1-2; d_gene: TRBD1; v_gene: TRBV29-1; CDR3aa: CSVGPGQKGIYGYTF; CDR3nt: TGCAGCGTAGGACCGGGACAGAAAGGGATATATGGCTACACCTTC
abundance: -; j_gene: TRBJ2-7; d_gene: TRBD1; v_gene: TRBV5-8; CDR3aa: CASSAPGQFYEQYF; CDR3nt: TGTGCCAGCAGCGCTCCGGGACAGTTCTACGAGCAGTACTTC
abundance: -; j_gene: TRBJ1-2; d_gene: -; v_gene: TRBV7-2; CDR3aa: CASSFGINGYTF; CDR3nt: TGTGCCAGCAGCTTCGGTATAAATGGCTACACCTTC
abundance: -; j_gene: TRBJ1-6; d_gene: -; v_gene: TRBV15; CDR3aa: CATSRETANSPLHF; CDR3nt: TGTGCCACCAGCAGAGAGACTGCGAATTCACCCCTCCACTTT
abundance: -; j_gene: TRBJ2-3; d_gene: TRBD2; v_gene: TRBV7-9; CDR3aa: CASSFFGGGDTDTQYF; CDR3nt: TGTGCCAGCAGCTTTTTCGGCGGGGGGGACACAGATACGCAGTATTTT
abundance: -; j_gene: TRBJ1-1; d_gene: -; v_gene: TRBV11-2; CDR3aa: CASSLGQGEAFF; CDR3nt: TGTGCCAGCAGCTTAGGGCAGGGTGAAGCTTTCTTT
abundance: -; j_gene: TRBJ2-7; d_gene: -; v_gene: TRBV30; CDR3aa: CAWSGLTVNYEQYF; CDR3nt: TGTGCCTGGAGTGGTCTAACAGTGAACTACGAGCAGTACTTC
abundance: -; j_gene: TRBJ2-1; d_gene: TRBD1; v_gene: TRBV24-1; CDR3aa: CATSDPPGTGTGNEQFF; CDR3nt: TGTGCCACCAGTGATCCACCCGGGACAGGGACTGGCAATGAGCAGTTCTTC
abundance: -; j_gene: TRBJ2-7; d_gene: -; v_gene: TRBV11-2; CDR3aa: CASSFGEQYF; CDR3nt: TGTGCCAGCAGCTTCGGCGAGCAGTACTTC
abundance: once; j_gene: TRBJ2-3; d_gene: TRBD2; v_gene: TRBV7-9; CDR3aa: CASSGGLAGLLTDTQYF; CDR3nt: TGTGCCAGCAGCGGAGGACTAGCGGGCCTCCTCACAGATACGCAGTATTTT
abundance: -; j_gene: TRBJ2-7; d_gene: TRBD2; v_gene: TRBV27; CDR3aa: CASSFTTSGWEQYF; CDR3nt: TGTGCCAGCAGTTTCACGACTAGCGGGTGGGAGCAGTACTTC
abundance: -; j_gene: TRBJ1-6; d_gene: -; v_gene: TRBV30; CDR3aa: CAWRRAGRPLPNSPLHF; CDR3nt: TGTGCCTGGCGACGGGCGGGACGGCCCCTACCCAATTCACCCCTCCACTTT
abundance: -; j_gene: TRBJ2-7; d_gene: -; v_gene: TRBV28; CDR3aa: CASTSGGAYEQYF; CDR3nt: TGTGCCAGCACCTCCGGGGGTGCCTACGAGCAGTACTTC
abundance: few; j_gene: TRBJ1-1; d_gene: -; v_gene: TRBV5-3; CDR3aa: CARSSHGGANTEAFF; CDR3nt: TGTGCCAGAAGCTCTCATGGAGGGGCGAACACTGAAGCTTTCTTT
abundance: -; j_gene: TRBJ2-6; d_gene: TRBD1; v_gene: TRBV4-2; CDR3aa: CASSQESGTVRANVLTF; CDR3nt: TGTGCCAGCAGCCAAGAGTCCGGGACAGTGAGGGCCAACGTCCTGACTTTC
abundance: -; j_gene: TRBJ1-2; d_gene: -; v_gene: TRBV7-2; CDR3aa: CASSPNLGATF; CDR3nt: TGTGCCAGCAGCCCAAATTTAGGAGCCACCTTC
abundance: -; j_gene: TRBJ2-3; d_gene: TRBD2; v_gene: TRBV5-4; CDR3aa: CASSPGTSGGAMGDTQYF; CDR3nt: TGTGCCAGCAGCCCCGGGACTAGCGGGGGGGCCATGGGAGATACGCAGTATTTT
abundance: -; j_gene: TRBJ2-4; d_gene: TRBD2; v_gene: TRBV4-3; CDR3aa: CASSPRASGTTKNIQYF; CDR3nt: TGCGCCAGCAGCCCCCGGGCTAGCGGTACGACCAAAAACATTCAGTACTTC
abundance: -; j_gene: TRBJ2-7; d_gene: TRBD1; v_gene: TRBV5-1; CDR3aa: CASSATGGYEQYF; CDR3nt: TGCGCCAGCAGCGCGACAGGGGGCTACGAGCAGTACTTC
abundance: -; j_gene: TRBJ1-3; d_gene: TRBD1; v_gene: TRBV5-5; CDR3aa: CASSQTGIFSGNTIYF; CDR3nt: TGTGCCAGCAGTCAGACAGGGATCTTCTCTGGAAACACCATATATTTT
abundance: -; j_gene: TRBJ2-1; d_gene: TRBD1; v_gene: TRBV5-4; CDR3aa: CASREWDRVGNEQFF; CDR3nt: TGTGCCAGCAGGGAGTGGGACAGGGTCGGCAATGAGCAGTTCTTC
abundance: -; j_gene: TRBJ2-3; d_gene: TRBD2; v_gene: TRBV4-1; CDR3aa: CASSRRETTDTQYF; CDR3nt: TGCGCCAGCAGCCGGCGGGAGACCACAGATACGCAGTATTTT
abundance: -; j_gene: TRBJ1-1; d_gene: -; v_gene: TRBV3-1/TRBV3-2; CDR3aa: CASSQTGNTEAFF; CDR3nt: TGTGCCAGCAGCCAGACAGGGAACACTGAAGCTTTCTTT
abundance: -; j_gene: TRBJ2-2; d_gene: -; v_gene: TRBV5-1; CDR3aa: CASSLVLGELFF; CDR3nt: TGCGCCAGCAGCTTGGTTCTCGGGGAGCTGTTTTTT
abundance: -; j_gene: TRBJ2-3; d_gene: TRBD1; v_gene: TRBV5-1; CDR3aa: CASSLVGTGTGRDTQYF; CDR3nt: TGCGCCAGCAGCTTGGTTGGGACAGGGACTGGGAGAGATACGCAGTATTTT
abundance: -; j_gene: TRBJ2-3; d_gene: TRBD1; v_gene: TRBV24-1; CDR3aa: CATSDPGQFSTDTQYF; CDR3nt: TGTGCCACCAGTGATCCGGGACAGTTTAGCACAGATACGCAGTATTTT